This T cell receptor beta chain was captured in a study of spatial heterogeneity in lung cancer. The wider study: In the raw reads, each unique TCR and UMI combination was present more than ten times on average.

Specified time point: sample taken at primary tumor resection. Whole RNA from tumor, nontumor lung or frozen PBMC was sequenced unsorted. V gave up 5 bases and J gave up 0 bases, with 4 bases separating them. The CDR3 contains 12 residues. MiXCR was run by TCRdb on the 5' RACE reads, yielding one entry per CDR3 protein. Among about 10,000 distinct CDR3 sequences listed, about 5% were seen once. Study observations and caveats: At tumor resection, ubiquitous expanded TCRs were detected in blood more often than later.

This clonotype is categorized as medium-sized. Its specificity is unknown. Here the sequenced sample was PBMCs, taken at surgery. The chain carries TRBV12-3 or TRBV12-4 and TRBJ1-1, with D unresolved. The clonotype originates from a male donor with early-stage non-small cell lung cancer. The CDR3 bases are TGTGCCAGCAGTACCTTGAACACTGAAGCTTTCTTT. The encoded protein is CASSTLNTEAFF.